This entry lists 28 T cell receptor beta chains sequenced from one sample in a study of blood T cell repertoires in COVID-19. The data were produced by immunoSEQ multiplex PCR, yet TCRdb's version contains in-frame clones alone and is incomplete. The table includes about 81,000 clones, approximately 91% detected once. Sequencing input: peripheral blood. The receptor set was obtained from a man between 70 and 80 years old with active or convalescent COVID-19.

This clone was counted only a few times. V and J are TRBV7-9 and TRBJ2-7; no definite D call. Germline V gives CDR1 SEHNR, CDR2 FQNEAQ (reference sequence). V lost 6 bases and J lost 1, with 10 bases in between. The length of the CDR3 is 13 residues. The DNA of the CDR3 is TGTGCCAGCAGTTCGCAGAATTCCTACGAGCAGTACTTC. It translates to CASSSQNSYEQYF.

The rearrangement joins TRBV9 to TRBJ2-3; TRBD2 is a possible D gene (5 bases). V was pared by 3 bases and J by 0 bases, with 8 bases between. CDR3 length: 14 amino acids. Germline V CDR1 and CDR2: SGDLS, YYNGEE. The CDR3 reads CASSARGSTDTQYF. Written as DNA, the CDR3 is TGTGCCAGCAGCGCGAGAGGGAGCACAGATACGCAGTATTTT. Based on the CDR3 plus reference TRBV9 and TRBJ2-3, the full variable domain is DSGVTQTPKHLITATGQRVTLRCSPRSGDLSVYWYQQSLDQGLQFLIQYYNGEERAKGNILERFSAQQFPDLHSELNLSSLELGDSALYFCASSARGSTDTQYFGPGTRLTVL.

This CDR3 is CASRYRGSSEKLFF. CDR3 nucleotide sequence: TGTGCCAGTAGGTACAGGGGGTCGAGTGAAAAACTGTTTTTT. The chain carries TRBV19 and TRBJ1-4; the match to TRBD1 covers 8 bases. Germline values: CDR1 LNHDA, CDR2 SQIVND (reference sequence). There are 14 residues in the CDR3. V lost 6 bases and J lost 7; bases outside the gene matches: 7. The full variable domain, completed using reference TRBV19 and TRBJ1-4, is DGGITQSPKYLFRKEGQNVTLSCEQNLNHDAMYWYRQDPGQGLRLIYYSQIVNDFQKGDIAEGYSVSREKKESFPLTVTSAQKNPTAFYLCASRYRGSSEKLFFGSGTQLSVL.

The chain couples TRBV3-1 (or the pseudogene TRBV3-2) to TRBJ2-1; TRBD1 aligns across 9 bases. CDR3 length equals 15 residues. Germline CDR1 and CDR2: LGHDT and YNNKEL (reference sequence). After removal of 3 bases from V and 4 bases from J, the junction contained 4 bases not matched to a gene. DNA of the CDR3: TGTGCCAGCAGCCAGGGACAGGGTCCATACAATGAGCAGTTCTTC. This gives the protein CASSQGQGPYNEQFF.

The chain recombines TRBV4-1 with TRBJ1-2; 9 bases agree with TRBD1. After removal of 1 base from V and 6 bases from J, the junction contained 12 bases not matched to a gene. CDR3 length: 17 amino acids. CDR1 is MGHRA and CDR2 is YSYEKL in the germline V gene. DNA of the CDR3: TGCGCCAGCAGCCAAGCGACCCCCGGGACAGGGAAGGATGGCTACACCTTC. It translates to CASSQATPGTGKDGYTF.

This sequence joins TRBV20-1 and TRBJ1-2, with D possibly matching TRBD1 (6 bases). Per the germline V gene, CDR1 is DFQATT and CDR2 is SNEGSKA (reference sequence). V dropped 3 bases and J dropped 1 base, with 21 bases sitting between them. The CDR3 runs to 17 residues. CDR3 sequence reads: CSASWPTDSTINYGYTF. In DNA, the CDR3 is TGCAGTGCTAGTTGGCCGACGGACAGTACAATTAACTATGGCTACACCTTC.

The V gene is TRBV3-1 (or the pseudogene TRBV3-2), the J gene TRBJ1-1; TRBD1 agrees at 7 bases. The CDR3 runs to 14 residues. The V and J ends lost 2 bases and 6 bases, in that order; junction bases with no gene match: 6. CDR1 and CDR2 from the germline V gene are LGHDT and YNNKEL (reference sequence). The CDR3 DNA sequence: TGTGCCAGCAGCCAATTCCCTCAGGGGGCTGAAGCTTTCTTT. This gives the protein CASSQFPQGAEAFF.

The sample holds one count of this clone. The rearrangement joins TRBV24-1 to TRBJ2-2; D is unresolved. The germline V gene has CDR1 KGHDR and CDR2 SFDVKD. V lost 6 bases to trimming and J lost 5 bases, with 9 bases between them. The CDR3 has 13 amino acids. CDR3 bases: TGTGCCACCAGTCTACCTTGGACCGGGGAGCTGTTTTTT. Its translation is CATSLPWTGELFF.

The V call is TRBV2, the J call TRBJ1-5, with D perhaps TRBD1 (6 bases). Trimming left V 5 bases short and J 6 bases short, with 14 bases between. Germline-derived CDR1 and CDR2 are SNHLY and FYNNEI. CDR3 length: 14 amino acids. Here the CDR3 reads CASSSQGGGQPQHF. CDR3 bases: TGTGCCAGCAGTTCGCAGGGAGGGGGTCAGCCCCAGCATTTT.

DNA of the CDR3: TGTGCCAGCAGCTTGACTACAGGGGCGTACCAAGAGACCCAGTACTTC. Its protein product is CASSLTTGAYQETQYF. The J gene is TRBJ2-5, the V gene TRBV5-6, with 7 positions matching TRBD1. The CDR3 contains 16 residues. J was trimmed by 0 bases and V by 1 base; bases with no gene match: 6. Germline CDR1 reads SGHDT; CDR2 reads YYEEEE. Looking up the rest from reference TRBV5-6 and TRBJ2-5 gives the full variable domain: DAGVTQSPTHLIKTRGQQVTLRCSPKSGHDTVSWYQQALGQGPQFIFQYYEEEERQRGNFPDRFSGHQFPNYSSELNVNALLLGDSALYLCASSLTTGAYQETQYFGPGTRLLVL.

In this sample, this clone turned up a few times. The rearrangement joins TRBV6-5 to TRBJ1-1, with 8 bases aligning to TRBD1. Trimming took 7 bases from V and 11 from J; bases not matched to a gene: 12. The CDR3 sequence is 13 residues long. Per the germline V gene, CDR1 is MNHEY and CDR2 is SVGAGI. Here the CDR3 reads CASTSYRGSHAFF. The CDR3 region has the DNA TGTGCCAGCACCTCCTACAGGGGGAGTCATGCTTTCTTT.

J is TRBJ1-1 and V is TRBV7-9, with D possibly matching TRBD1 (5 bases). This CDR3 region has 13 residues. The germline gives CDR1 SEHNR, CDR2 FQNEAQ (reference sequence). The germline V and J ends were trimmed by 1 base and 4 bases, with 7 bases remaining between them. This CDR3 reads CASSLEGATEAFF. CDR3 nucleotides: TGTGCCAGCAGCTTAGAAGGGGCCACTGAAGCTTTCTTT.

CDR3 nucleotide sequence: TGTGCCAGCAACCTCGGGGGAGCGTCCCACAATGAGCAGTTCTTC. Translating it yields CASNLGGASHNEQFF. The chain employs TRBV7-2 and TRBJ2-1; D possibly corresponds to TRBD2 (6 bases). The germline V gene has CDR1 SGHTA and CDR2 FQGNSA. The CDR3 extends over 15 amino acids. V lost 7 bases and J lost 5, with 18 bases in between.

The gene calls are TRBV28 and TRBJ1-1; possible D gene TRBD1, 6 bases. The CDR3 is 14 amino acids. Germline lookup yields CDR1 MDHEN and CDR2 SYDVKM. V lost 3 bases, J lost 5 bases, and 13 bases lay in between. The CDR3 DNA follows: TGTGCCAGCAGTTTGGGGCAGGGGCGGACTGAAGCTTTCTTT. It specifies CASSLGQGRTEAFF.

The chain recombines TRBV4-2 with TRBJ2-3; D uncertain. V lost 1 base to trimming and J lost 0 bases, with 11 bases between them. CDR3 length: 16 residues. CDR1 LGHNA and CDR2 YNFKEQ come from the germline V gene. The CDR3 DNA follows: TGTGCCAGCAGCCAAGTATCAGGAACTAGCACAGATACGCAGTATTTT. Protein sequence: CASSQVSGTSTDTQYF.

The rearrangement links TRBV4-1 to TRBJ1-1; 8 nucleotides align to TRBD1. CDR3 length: 15 amino acids. The junction had 3 bases not matched to a gene; V was cut back by 0 bases and J by 3 bases. The germline gives CDR1 MGHRA, CDR2 YSYEKL. The CDR3 sequence is CASSQEPGQDTEAFF. CDR3 bases: TGCGCCAGCAGCCAAGAACCGGGACAGGACACTGAAGCTTTCTTT.

In nucleotides, the CDR3 is TGTGCCAGCAGCCCTTGGGCCTCGAACACTGAAGCTTTCTTT. Translated, it gives CASSPWASNTEAFF. The chain is built from TRBV9 and TRBJ1-1; D is ambiguous. The germline V and J ends were trimmed by 4 bases and 1 base, with 11 bases remaining between them. Per the germline V gene, CDR1 is SGDLS and CDR2 is YYNGEE. The CDR3 has 14 amino acids.

The V call is TRBV7-9, the J call TRBJ2-7; 9 bases line up with TRBD1. This CDR3 region has 16 residues. V dropped 5 bases and J dropped 1; count of bases not matched to a gene: 9. Germline CDR1 and CDR2: SEHNR and FQNEAQ (reference sequence). The CDR3 coding sequence is TGTGCCAGCAGCCCGTCCCGGGACAGGGCTTCCTACGAGCAGTACTTC. Protein: CASSPSRDRASYEQYF.

The V gene is TRBV30, the J gene TRBJ2-3, with D possibly matching TRBD2 (6 bases). The CDR3 consists of 14 residues. Germline V gives CDR1 GTSNPN, CDR2 SVGIG (reference sequence). Trimming removed 2 bases from V and 2 bases from J, with 11 bases in between. The CDR3: CAWSPGGTTDTQYF. The DNA of the CDR3 is TGTGCCTGGAGTCCCGGGGGAACCACAGATACGCAGTATTTT.

The rearrangement links TRBV7-9 to TRBJ1-1; no clear D gene. V was pared by 3 bases and J by 4 bases, with 12 bases between. This CDR3 has 14 amino acids. The germline CDR1 and CDR2 sequences are SEHNR and FQNEAQ (reference sequence). The CDR3 nucleotides read TGTGCCAGCAGCTTCAGACTTTCGAGCACTGAAGCTTTCTTT. Its protein product is CASSFRLSSTEAFF.

V is TRBV15 and J is TRBJ1-2, with 8 bases identical to TRBD1. The CDR3 is 14 amino acids. Germline assignment: CDR1 LNHNV and CDR2 YYDKDF (reference sequence). V shed 3 bases and J 3 bases; nucleotides not matched to a gene: 3. The CDR3 sequence is CATSRDREYYGYTF. CDR3 DNA sequence: TGTGCCACCAGCAGGGACAGGGAATACTATGGCTACACCTTC.

The chain combines TRBV21-1 with TRBJ1-6; the D call TRBD1 from the table was never checked on the DNA. TRBV21-1 is listed as a pseudogene. The CDR3 extends over 18 amino acids. CDR3 amino acids: CASSKGTGRGWRNSPLHF. In DNA, the CDR3 is TGTGCCAGCAGCAAAGGGACAGGGAGAGGGTGGAGAAATTCACCCCTCCACTTT.

V is TRBV11-2 and J is TRBJ1-5; 7 bases map to TRBD1. The ends lost 3 bases at V and 6 bases at J; junction bases unmatched: 2. The CDR3 has 13 residues. The V gene's germline CDR1 is SGHAT and CDR2 FQNNGV. CDR3 amino acids: CASSFNRGQPQHF. In DNA, the CDR3 is TGTGCCAGCAGCTTCAACAGGGGTCAGCCCCAGCATTTT.

The CDR3 sequence is CASSERRFSNQPQHF. The CDR3 region has the DNA TGTGCCAGCAGTGAGAGAAGATTTAGCAATCAGCCCCAGCATTTT. The V call is TRBV2, the J call TRBJ1-5; no firm D call. CDR3 length: 15 residues. V lost 3 bases and J 0 bases, leaving 9 bases between the germline ends. Germline-derived CDR1 and CDR2 are SNHLY and FYNNEI.

The chain links TRBV2 to TRBJ2-5; tentatively, D is TRBD2 (5 bases). The CDR3 is 15 residues long. Deletions cut 3 bases from V and 5 bases from J, with 16 bases between. Germline V gene data show CDR1 as SNHLY and CDR2 as FYNNEI. In nucleotides, the CDR3 is TGTGCCAGCAGTGAGCAGGAAAAGGGCGGGGAGACCCAGTACTTC. Amino acids: CASSEQEKGGETQYF.

The J gene is TRBJ1-2, the V gene TRBV11-3; maybe TRBD1 (6 bases). There are 15 residues in the CDR3. Germline CDR1 SGHNT, CDR2 YENEEA. Trimming removed 5 bases from V and 0 bases from J, with 13 bases in between. CDR3 protein: CASSPTGPANYGYTF. CDR3 nucleotide sequence: TGTGCCAGCAGCCCCACAGGGCCGGCTAACTATGGCTACACCTTC. The whole variable domain, remainder taken from reference TRBV11-3 and TRBJ1-2, is EAGVVQSPRYKIIEKKQPVAFWCNPISGHNTLYWYLQNLGQGPELLIRYENEEAVDDSQLPKDRFSAERLKGVDSTLKIQPAELGDSAVYLCASSPTGPANYGYTFGSGTRLTVV.

The chain couples TRBV15 to TRBJ1-5, with D tentatively TRBD1 (6 bases). The germline V and J ends were trimmed by 8 bases and 11 bases, with 25 bases remaining between them. Germline V lookup: CDR1 LNHNV, CDR2 YYDKDF (reference sequence). There are 15 residues in the CDR3. The CDR3 DNA reads TGTGCCACCGCTCAGCCACAGGGTAGGGATTTTACCCAGCATTTT. This gives the protein CATAQPQGRDFTQHF.

V and J are TRBV7-8 and TRBJ1-3; possible D gene TRBD1, 6 bases. Germline assignment: CDR1 SGHVS and CDR2 FQNEAQ. The CDR3 is made up of 15 amino acids. V lost 2 bases and J lost 0, with 8 bases in between. The CDR3 loop reads CASSLTGFSGNTIYF. In DNA, the CDR3 is TGTGCCAGCAGCTTAACAGGGTTCTCTGGAAACACCATATATTTT. Drawing the rest from reference TRBV7-8 and TRBJ1-3, the complete variable domain is GAGVSQSPRYKVAKRGQDVALRCDPISGHVSLFWYQQALGQGPEFLTYFQNEAQLDKSGLPSDRFFAERPEGSVSTLKIQRTQQEDSAVYLCASSLTGFSGNTIYFGEGSWLTVV.